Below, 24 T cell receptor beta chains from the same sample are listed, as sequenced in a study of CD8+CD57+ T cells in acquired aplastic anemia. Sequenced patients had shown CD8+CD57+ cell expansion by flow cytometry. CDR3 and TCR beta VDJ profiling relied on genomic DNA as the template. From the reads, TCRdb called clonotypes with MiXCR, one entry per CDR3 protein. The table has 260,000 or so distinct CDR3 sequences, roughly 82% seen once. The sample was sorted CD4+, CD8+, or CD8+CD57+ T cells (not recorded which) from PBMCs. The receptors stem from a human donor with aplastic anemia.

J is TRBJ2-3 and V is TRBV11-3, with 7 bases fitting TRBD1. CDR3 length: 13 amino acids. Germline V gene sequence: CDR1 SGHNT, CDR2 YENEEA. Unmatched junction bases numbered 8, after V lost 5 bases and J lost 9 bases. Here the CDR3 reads CASSEGLTGTQYF. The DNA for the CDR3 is TGTGCCAGCAGCGAAGGGCTGACAGGGACGCAGTATTTT.

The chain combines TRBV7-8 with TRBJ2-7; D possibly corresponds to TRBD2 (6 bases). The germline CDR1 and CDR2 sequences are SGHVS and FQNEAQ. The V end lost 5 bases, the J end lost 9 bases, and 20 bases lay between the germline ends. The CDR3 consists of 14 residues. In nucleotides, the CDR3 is TGTGCCAGCAGCGGCCGGGGAGGAGCCGACGCGCAGTACTTC. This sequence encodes CASSGRGGADAQYF.

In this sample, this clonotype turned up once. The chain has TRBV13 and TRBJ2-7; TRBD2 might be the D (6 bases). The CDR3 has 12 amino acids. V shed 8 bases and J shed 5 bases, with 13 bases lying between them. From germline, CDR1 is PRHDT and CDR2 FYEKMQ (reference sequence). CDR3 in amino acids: CASGGGRNEQYF. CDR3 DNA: TGTGCCAGCGGGGGAGGTAGGAACGAGCAGTACTTC.

CDR3 protein: CASRPDRGGDEKLFF. DNA for the CDR3: TGTGCCAGCAGGCCCGACAGGGGAGGGGATGAAAAACTGTTTTTT. The chain carries TRBV2 and TRBJ1-4, with TRBD1 matching over 8 bases. This CDR3 contains 15 residues. Germline trimming cut 6 bases from V and 6 bases from J; bases unmatched to any gene: 9. Germline assignment: CDR1 SNHLY and CDR2 FYNNEI.

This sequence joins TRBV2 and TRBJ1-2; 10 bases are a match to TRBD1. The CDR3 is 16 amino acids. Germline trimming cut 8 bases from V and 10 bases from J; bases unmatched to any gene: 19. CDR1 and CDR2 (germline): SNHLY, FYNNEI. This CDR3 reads CASGSRDRGSDYFYTF. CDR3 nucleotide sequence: TGTGCCAGCGGCTCACGGGACAGGGGCTCGGACTATTTCTACACCTTC.

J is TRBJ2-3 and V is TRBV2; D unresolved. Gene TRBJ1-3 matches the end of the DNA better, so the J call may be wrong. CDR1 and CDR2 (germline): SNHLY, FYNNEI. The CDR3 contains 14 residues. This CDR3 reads CASSGVGETDTIYF. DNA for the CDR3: TGTGCCAGCAGCGGGGTGGGAGAGACCGACACCATATATTTT.

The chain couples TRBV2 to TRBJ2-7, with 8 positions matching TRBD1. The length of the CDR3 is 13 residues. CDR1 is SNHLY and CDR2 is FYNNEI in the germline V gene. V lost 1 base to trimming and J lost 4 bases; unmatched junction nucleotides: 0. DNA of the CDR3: TGTGCCAGCAGTGAAGGGACAGGGTACGAGCAGTACTTC. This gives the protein CASSEGTGYEQYF.

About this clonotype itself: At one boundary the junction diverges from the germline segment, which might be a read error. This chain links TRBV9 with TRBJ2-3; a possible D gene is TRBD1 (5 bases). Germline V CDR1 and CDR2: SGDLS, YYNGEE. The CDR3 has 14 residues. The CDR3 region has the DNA TGTGCCAGCAGCGTTGAGACAGAGCACACAGATAAGCATTTT. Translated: CASSVETEHTDKHF.

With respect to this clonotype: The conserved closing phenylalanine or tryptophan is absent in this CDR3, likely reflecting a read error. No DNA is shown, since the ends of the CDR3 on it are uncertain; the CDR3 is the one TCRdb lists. CDR3 protein: CASRDGGIHEQLH. The chain uses TRBV2 and TRBJ2-1; whether TRBD2, the table's D call, matches the DNA was not checked. Looked up from germline, CDR1 is SNHLY and CDR2 is FYNNEI. 13 amino acids form the CDR3, both terminal residues included.

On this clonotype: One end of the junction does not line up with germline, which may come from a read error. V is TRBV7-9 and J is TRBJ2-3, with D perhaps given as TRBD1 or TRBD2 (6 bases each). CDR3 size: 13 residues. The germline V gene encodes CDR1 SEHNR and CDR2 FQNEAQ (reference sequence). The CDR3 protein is CASSDGGSYGHNF. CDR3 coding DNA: TGTGCCAGCAGCGACGGGGGCAGCTACGGGCACAACTTT.

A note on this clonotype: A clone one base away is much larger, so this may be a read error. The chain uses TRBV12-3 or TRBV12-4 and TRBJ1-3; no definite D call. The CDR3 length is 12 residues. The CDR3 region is CAGSLYGNTIYF. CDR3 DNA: TGTGCCGGCAGTTTATATGGAAACACCATATATTTT.

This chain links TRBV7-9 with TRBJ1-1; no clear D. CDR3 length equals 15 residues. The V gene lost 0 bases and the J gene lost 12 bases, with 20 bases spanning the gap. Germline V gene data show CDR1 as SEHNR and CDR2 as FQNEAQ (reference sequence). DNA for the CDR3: TGTGCCAGCAGCTTAGCTCTCGCAATGAGCAGTTCTTCTTTCTTT. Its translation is CASSLALAMSSSSFF.

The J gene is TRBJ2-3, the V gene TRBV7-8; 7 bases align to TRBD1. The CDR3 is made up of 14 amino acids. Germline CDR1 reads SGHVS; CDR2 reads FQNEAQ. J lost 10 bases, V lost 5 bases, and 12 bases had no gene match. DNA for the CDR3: TGTGCCAGCAGCCTACCAGGGGGTCCCCGGGCGCAGTATTTT. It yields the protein CASSLPGGPRAQYF. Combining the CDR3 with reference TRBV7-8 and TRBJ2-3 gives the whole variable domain GAGVSQSPRYKVAKRGQDVALRCDPISGHVSLFWYQQALGQGPEFLTYFQNEAQLDKSGLPSDRFFAERPEGSVSTLKIQRTQQEDSAVYLCASSLPGGPRAQYFGPGTRLTVL.

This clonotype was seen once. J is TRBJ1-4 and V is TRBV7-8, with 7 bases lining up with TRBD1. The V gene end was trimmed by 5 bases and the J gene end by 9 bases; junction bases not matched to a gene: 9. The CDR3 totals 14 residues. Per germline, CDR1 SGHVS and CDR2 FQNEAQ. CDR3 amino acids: CASSVDRVAKKLFF. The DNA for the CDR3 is TGTGCCAGCAGCGTTGACAGGGTCGCGAAAAAACTGTTTTTT.

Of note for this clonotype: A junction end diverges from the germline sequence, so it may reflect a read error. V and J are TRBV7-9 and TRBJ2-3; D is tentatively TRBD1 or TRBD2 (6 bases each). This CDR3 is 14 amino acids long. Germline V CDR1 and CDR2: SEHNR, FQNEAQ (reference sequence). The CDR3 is CASSLEGDGLVYDF. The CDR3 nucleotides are TGTGCCAGCAGCTTGGAGGGGGACGGGCTCGTATATGACTTT. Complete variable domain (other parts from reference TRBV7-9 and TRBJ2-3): DTGVSQNPRHKITKRGQNVTFRCDPISEHNRLYWYRQTLGQGPEFLTYFQNEAQLEKSRLLSDRFSAERPKGSFSTLEIQRTEQGDSAMYLCASSLEGDGLVYDFGPGTRLTVL.

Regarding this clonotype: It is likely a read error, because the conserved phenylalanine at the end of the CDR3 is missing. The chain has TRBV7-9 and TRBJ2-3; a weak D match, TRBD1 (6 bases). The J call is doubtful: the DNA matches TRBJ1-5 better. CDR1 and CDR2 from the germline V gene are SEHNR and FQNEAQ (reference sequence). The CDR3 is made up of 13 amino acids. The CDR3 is CASRDGGTDTQHY. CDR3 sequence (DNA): TGTGCCAGCAGGGACGGGGGCACAGATACGCAGCATTAC.

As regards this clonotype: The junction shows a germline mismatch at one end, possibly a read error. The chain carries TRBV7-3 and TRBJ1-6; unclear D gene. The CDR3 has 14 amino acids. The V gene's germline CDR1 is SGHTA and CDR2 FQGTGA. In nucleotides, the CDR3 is TGCGCCAGCAGCTTAGCCAGCGCGAATTCACCCCTCCACTTT. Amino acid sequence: CASSLASANSPLHF.

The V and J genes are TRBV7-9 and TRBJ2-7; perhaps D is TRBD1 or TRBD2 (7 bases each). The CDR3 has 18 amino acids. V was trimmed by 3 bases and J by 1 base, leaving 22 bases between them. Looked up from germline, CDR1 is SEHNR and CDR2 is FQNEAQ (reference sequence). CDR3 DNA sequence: TGTGCCAGCAGCTTTCATCCAAGCGGGACAGCCCATTCCTACGAGCAGTACGTC. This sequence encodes CASSFHPSGTAHSYEQYV.

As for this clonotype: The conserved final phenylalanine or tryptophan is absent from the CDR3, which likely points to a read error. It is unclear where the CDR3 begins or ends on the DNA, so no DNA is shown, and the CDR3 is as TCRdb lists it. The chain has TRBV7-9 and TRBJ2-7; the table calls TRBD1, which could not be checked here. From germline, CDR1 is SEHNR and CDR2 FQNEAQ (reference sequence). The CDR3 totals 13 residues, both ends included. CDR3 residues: CASSLPGTGARNN.

The CDR3 spells CASSRPWGIEQYF. Here the CDR3 DNA reads TGTGCCAGCAGCCGCCCCTGGGGGATTGAGCAGTACTTC. The chain is built from TRBV7-2 and TRBJ2-7; either TRBD1 or TRBD2 may fit D (5 bases each). The V gene's germline CDR1 is SGHTA and CDR2 FQGNSA. V was pared by 5 bases and J by 7 bases, with 15 bases between. CDR3 length equals 13 residues.

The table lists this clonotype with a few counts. The CDR3 bases are TGTGCCAGCAGCTTGGGTGTGGGCGGCTATAATTCACCTTTCTTT. The encoded protein is CASSLGVGGYNSPFF. The V gene is TRBV7-9, the J gene TRBJ1-1; no firm D call. V was shortened by 3 bases and J by 12 bases, with 23 bases between the two germline ends. CDR1 is SEHNR and CDR2 is FQNEAQ in the germline V gene (reference sequence). The length of the CDR3 is 15 residues.

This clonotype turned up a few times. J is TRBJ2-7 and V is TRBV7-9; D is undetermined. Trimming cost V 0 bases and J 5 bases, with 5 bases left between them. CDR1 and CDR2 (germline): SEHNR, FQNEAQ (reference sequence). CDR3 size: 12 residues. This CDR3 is CASSLAAHEQYF. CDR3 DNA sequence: TGTGCCAGCAGCTTAGCAGCTCACGAGCAGTACTTC.

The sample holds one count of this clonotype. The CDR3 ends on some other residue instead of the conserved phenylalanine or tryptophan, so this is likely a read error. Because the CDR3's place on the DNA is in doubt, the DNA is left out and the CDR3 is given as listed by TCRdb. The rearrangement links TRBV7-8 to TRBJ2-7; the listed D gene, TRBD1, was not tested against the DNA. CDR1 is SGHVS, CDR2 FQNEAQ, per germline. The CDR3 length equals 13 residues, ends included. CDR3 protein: CASSLARCPDTQD.

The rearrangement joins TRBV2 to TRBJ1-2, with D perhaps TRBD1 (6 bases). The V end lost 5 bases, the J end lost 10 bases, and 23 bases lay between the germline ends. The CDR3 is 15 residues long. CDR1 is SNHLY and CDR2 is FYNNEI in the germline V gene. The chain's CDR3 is CASSSPISGEVTYTF. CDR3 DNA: TGTGCCAGCAGTAGCCCTATATCAGGGGAGGTTACCTACACCTTC.